The 23 T cell receptor beta chains listed next were all sequenced from one sample in a study of blood T cell repertoires in COVID-19. TCRdb keeps only in-frame clones here, not all; method: immunoSEQ multiplex PCR. The sample includes approximately 260,000 clones, 85% to 90% of them seen just once. Sequencing input: peripheral blood. These receptors were taken from a woman between 55 and 75 years old with COVID-19, enrolled during active disease.

The CDR3 DNA sequence: TGCGCCAGCAGCCAAGAGGCACTTCAGGGGTATACGCAGTATTTT. It codes for CASSQEALQGYTQYF. The chain links TRBV4-1 to TRBJ2-3; TRBD1 is a possible D gene (6 bases). The CDR3 is 15 amino acids. V dropped 0 bases and J dropped 7 bases, with 14 bases sitting between them. Germline V gene data show CDR1 as MGHRA and CDR2 as YSYEKL.

The V call is TRBV29-1, the J call TRBJ1-3; possible D gene TRBD1, 5 bases. The germline V and J ends were trimmed by 5 bases and 4 bases, with 12 bases remaining between them. This CDR3 spans 13 amino acids. Germline V gene data show CDR1 as SQVTM and CDR2 as ANQGSEA. The CDR3 is CSVRRGSGNTIYF. The CDR3 DNA follows: TGCAGCGTTCGAAGGGGATCAGGAAACACCATATATTTT.

The count of this clone is one. CDR3 nucleotides: TGTGCCAGCAGGCCCCGGGAGGCGTGGGTGGCTTTCTTT. It translates to CASRPREAWVAFF. The chain uses TRBV6-6 and TRBJ1-1; D unresolved. Trimming cost V 6 bases and J 11 bases, with 19 bases left between them. The germline CDR1 and CDR2 sequences are MNHNY and SVGAGI (reference sequence). The CDR3 runs 13 residues.

The chain links TRBV5-1 to TRBJ2-5, with TRBD2 matching 7 bases. The V and J ends lost 0 bases and 5 bases, in that order; junction bases with no gene match: 4. This CDR3 region has 14 residues. The germline CDR1 and CDR2 sequences are SGHRS and YFSETQ. CDR3 nucleotides: TGCGCCAGCAGCTTGGAGACTAGCTTCGAGACCCAGTACTTC. Protein sequence: CASSLETSFETQYF.

This chain uses TRBV7-2 with TRBJ1-5; TRBD1 aligns across 7 bases. Unmatched junction bases numbered 3, after V lost 3 bases and J lost 1 base. Germline-derived CDR1 and CDR2 are SGHTA and FQGNSA. The CDR3 runs 15 residues. CDR3 sequence (DNA): TGTGCCAGCAGCTTGCAACAGGGGAGCAATCAGCCCCAGCATTTT. Translation gives CASSLQQGSNQPQHF. Together with reference TRBV7-2 and TRBJ1-5, the CDR3 gives the full variable domain: GAGVSQSPSNKVTEKGKDVELRCDPISGHTALYWYRQSLGQGLEFLIYFQGNSAPDKSGLPSDRFSAERTGGSVSTLTIQRTQQEDSAVYLCASSLQQGSNQPQHFGDGTRLSIL.

The V call is TRBV2, the J call TRBJ2-2, with 8 bases lining up with TRBD1. V gave up 10 bases and J gave up 2 bases; unmatched junction bases: 6. Germline V gene lookup returns CDR1 SNHLY and CDR2 FYNNEI. The CDR3 runs to 14 residues. The CDR3 is CATRQGINTGELFF. The CDR3 DNA follows: TGTGCCACTCGACAGGGGATAAACACCGGGGAGCTGTTTTTT.

This chain uses TRBV7-2 with TRBJ1-2; D call uncertain. The CDR3 runs to 15 residues. Germline CDR1 and CDR2: SGHTA and FQGNSA. Trimming stripped 2 bases from V and 0 bases from J, with 10 bases between. The DNA of the CDR3 is TGTGCCAGCAGCTTATCCCGGACTTCTAACTATGGCTACACCTTC. Translated: CASSLSRTSNYGYTF.

The chain has TRBV7-9 and TRBJ1-5, with TRBD1 matching 10 bases. V lost 5 bases to trimming and J lost 3 bases; unmatched junction nucleotides: 7. Looked up from germline, CDR1 is SEHNR and CDR2 is FQNEAQ (reference sequence). CDR3 length: 16 amino acids. The CDR3 nucleotides are TGTGCCAGCAGCCGATCTGGACAGGGGGACAATCAGCCCCAGCATTTT. Protein product: CASSRSGQGDNQPQHF.

The chain uses TRBV19 and TRBJ1-3; D uncertain. Germline V CDR1 and CDR2: LNHDA, SQIVND (reference sequence). CDR3 length: 15 residues. V lost 6 bases and J lost 2, with 14 bases in between. The CDR3 coding sequence is TGTGCCAGTAGACCCTCTGGAGGGACTGGAAACACCATATATTTT. Protein product: CASRPSGGTGNTIYF. Full variable domain (outside the CDR3, taken from reference TRBV19 and TRBJ1-3): DGGITQSPKYLFRKEGQNVTLSCEQNLNHDAMYWYRQDPGQGLRLIYYSQIVNDFQKGDIAEGYSVSREKKESFPLTVTSAQKNPTAFYLCASRPSGGTGNTIYFGEGSWLTVV.

This clone appeared a single time. V usage is TRBV4-1 and J usage is TRBJ2-7; perhaps TRBD2 as D (6 bases). CDR3 length: 18 residues. The germline V and J ends were trimmed by 1 base and 0 bases, with 19 bases remaining between them. CDR1 is MGHRA and CDR2 is YSYEKL in the germline V gene. The CDR3 region has the DNA TGCGCCAGCAGCCAAGCCGCGGGGCTCCGGGTGAGCTCCTACGAGCAGTACTTC. Translating gives CASSQAAGLRVSSYEQYF.

The chain uses TRBV6-5 and TRBJ1-5, with TRBD1 matching over 8 bases. The CDR3 length is 15 residues. V was clipped by 6 bases and J by 4 bases; unmatched bases: 8. Germline lookup yields CDR1 MNHEY and CDR2 SVGAGI. CDR3 sequence reads: CASRRDRGSNQPQHF. CDR3 nucleotides: TGTGCCAGCAGACGAGACAGGGGCAGTAATCAGCCCCAGCATTTT.

CDR3 nucleotides: TGTGCCAGCAGCCTAGGGACTAGCTATGAGCAGTACTTC. Its protein product is CASSLGTSYEQYF. This chain links TRBV6-5 with TRBJ2-7, with 9 bases identical to TRBD2. Germline V gene data show CDR1 as MNHEY and CDR2 as SVGAGI. The CDR3 totals 13 residues. V dropped 6 bases and J dropped 7; count of bases not matched to a gene: 7.

The chain is built from TRBV19 and TRBJ1-5, with TRBD1 matching over 7 bases. Germline V gives CDR1 LNHDA, CDR2 SQIVND (reference sequence). V lost 5 bases to trimming and J lost 2 bases; unmatched junction nucleotides: 6. This CDR3 contains 15 residues. CDR3 coding DNA: TGTGCCAGTAGTCGCTCCGGGACAGGCAATCAGCCCCAGCATTTT. This gives the protein CASSRSGTGNQPQHF. The full variable domain, its missing parts supplied by reference TRBV19 and TRBJ1-5, is DGGITQSPKYLFRKEGQNVTLSCEQNLNHDAMYWYRQDPGQGLRLIYYSQIVNDFQKGDIAEGYSVSREKKESFPLTVTSAQKNPTAFYLCASSRSGTGNQPQHFGDGTRLSIL.

The chain links TRBV19 to TRBJ2-3, with 10 nucleotides matching TRBD1. V lost 4 bases to trimming and J lost 6 bases; unmatched junction nucleotides: 4. The CDR3 spans 14 residues. Germline CDR1 is LNHDA and CDR2 is SQIVND (reference sequence). The CDR3: CASSTRTGGDTQYF. DNA of the CDR3: TGTGCCAGTAGTACGCGGACAGGGGGGGATACGCAGTATTTT. The entire variable domain, with the rest obtained from reference TRBV19 and TRBJ2-3, is as follows: DGGITQSPKYLFRKEGQNVTLSCEQNLNHDAMYWYRQDPGQGLRLIYYSQIVNDFQKGDIAEGYSVSREKKESFPLTVTSAQKNPTAFYLCASSTRTGGDTQYFGPGTRLTVL.

The CDR3 reads CASSFRGTGLAKGPNTGELFF. The CDR3 nucleotides read TGTGCCAGCAGCTTCCGTGGTACGGGACTAGCAAAGGGCCCGAACACCGGGGAGCTGTTTTTT. The chain recombines TRBV7-8 with TRBJ2-2, with 9 nucleotides matching TRBD2. Germline values: CDR1 SGHVS, CDR2 FQNEAQ. The ends lost 3 bases at V and 0 bases at J; junction bases unmatched: 17. This CDR3 contains 21 residues.

This chain links TRBV19 with TRBJ1-1, with 9 nucleotides matching TRBD1. After removal of 3 bases from V and 4 bases from J, the junction contained 3 bases not matched to a gene. This CDR3 is 14 amino acids long. CDR1 and CDR2 from the germline V gene are LNHDA and SQIVND (reference sequence). The DNA for the CDR3 is TGTGCCAGTAGTATTGTGACAGGGGGCACTGAAGCTTTCTTT. Translating it yields CASSIVTGGTEAFF.

V is TRBV5-1 and J is TRBJ1-2, with 9 bases aligning to TRBD1. Germline V CDR1 and CDR2: SGHRS, YFSETQ. The CDR3 is 19 residues long. Trimming removed 4 bases from V and 4 bases from J; junction bases left unmatched: 20. The CDR3 DNA reads TGCGCCAGCAGCGCCCTTTCCCCGGGACAGGGAGGGTCTAGCTATGGCTACACCTTC. It encodes CASSALSPGQGGSSYGYTF.

This chain links TRBV11-2 with TRBJ2-3, with 8 nucleotides matching TRBD2. CDR3 length equals 16 residues. The trim removed 5 bases at V and 1 base at J, leaving 8 bases unmatched. Per germline, CDR1 SGHAT and CDR2 FQNNGV. The DNA for the CDR3 is TGTGCCAGCAGCATCGGGGGGGCCTGGGGCACAGATACGCAGTATTTT. It translates to CASSIGGAWGTDTQYF.

In the case of this clone: Other DNA sequences in the same sample also yield this CDR3. The CDR3 spells CASSVQGNYGYTF. CDR3 sequence (DNA): TGTGCCAGCAGTGTTCAGGGGAACTATGGCTACACCTTC. The genes are TRBV2 and TRBJ1-2; weak D call: TRBD1 (6 bases). CDR1 and CDR2 (germline): SNHLY, FYNNEI. The V gene lost 4 bases and the J gene lost 2 bases, with 8 bases spanning the gap. The CDR3 is made up of 13 amino acids.

The chain is built from TRBV9 and TRBJ2-7; tentative D call: TRBD2 (6 bases). Germline assignment: CDR1 SGDLS and CDR2 YYNGEE. Trimming left V 7 bases short and J 2 bases short, with 19 bases between. This CDR3 spans 15 amino acids. The CDR3 reads CASLFGGTYAYEQYF. CDR3 nucleotide sequence: TGTGCCAGCCTCTTCGGCGGGACCTATGCCTACGAGCAGTACTTC.

The chain employs TRBV20-1 and TRBJ1-4; maybe TRBD1 (5 bases). CDR3 length equals 14 residues. CDR1 is DFQATT and CDR2 is SNEGSKA in the germline V gene (reference sequence). Trimming took 3 bases from V and 0 from J, leaving 8 bases between them. The CDR3 DNA follows: TGCAGTGCTAGTGGGGCAGCAACTAATGAAAAACTGTTTTTT. Encoded protein: CSASGAATNEKLFF.

This chain joins TRBV6-5 and TRBJ1-1; 7 positions agree with TRBD1. The CDR3 covers 13 residues. The J segment lost 4 bases and the V segment lost 6 bases, leaving 5 bases of the junction unmatched. CDR1 and CDR2 (germline): MNHEY, SVGAGI. CDR3 in amino acids: CASRPTGCTEAFF. CDR3 bases: TGTGCCAGCAGACCGACAGGGTGCACTGAAGCTTTCTTT.

This chain uses TRBV6-5 with TRBJ2-7; D is perhaps TRBD2 (6 bases). This CDR3 comprises 13 residues. V was pared by 7 bases and J by 4 bases, with 14 bases between. Germline-derived CDR1 and CDR2 are MNHEY and SVGAGI. This CDR3 is CASTRARGYEQYF. The CDR3 nucleotides read TGTGCCAGCACCCGAGCGCGGGGTTACGAGCAGTACTTC.